This TCR beta chain was captured in a study of Ad26.COV2.S vaccination and SARS-CoV-2 variants. Notes on the study in general: There was a possibility that the TCR breadth and depth analyses underestimated total T cell responses. With respect to non-spike TCR breadth, vaccine and placebo recipients were similar. The study found higher spike-specific TCR breadth in vaccine than placebo recipients.

Clones were read by immunoSEQ multiplex PCR, and TCRdb kept only the in-frame ones, dropping some. The profile shows about 680,000 clones, roughly 90% of them singletons. V lost 4 bases to trimming and J lost 9 bases; unmatched junction nucleotides: 3. The CDR3 runs 13 residues. Germline-derived CDR1 and CDR2 are KGHSH and LQKENI. Points on this clone: Its target is not known.

Treatment indicated: 15 to 20 received Ad26.COV2.S at low or high dose, single or two shots; roughly 5 received placebo; per-sample allocation not given. Day 63 after the first vaccine or placebo injection was the time point for sampling. The chain links TRBV18 to TRBJ2-1; 10 positions agree with TRBD2. The clonotype originates from a person between 18 and 65 years old who received the Ad26.COV2.S COVID-19 vaccine or a placebo. The material was peripheral blood, obtained in a trial of Ad26.COV2.S vaccine versus placebo. The CDR3 region has the DNA TGTGCCAGCTCACAGGGACTAGCGACTGAGCAGTTCTTC. Protein product: CASSQGLATEQFF.